A selection of T cell receptor beta chains follows, all from one sample in a study of T cells in Graves' hyperthyroidism and ophthalmopathy. From the multiplex PCR reads, TCRdb called clonotypes with MiXCR, one entry per CDR3 protein. This sample has about 620,000 distinct CDR3 sequences, with 15% to 20% found just once. The material sequenced was blood. The receptors derive from a woman in her twenties or thirties with Graves' hyperthyroidism. CDR3s include the opening cysteine and the closing phenylalanine or tryptophan.

CDR3: CSVGTGAGADTQYF
V: TRBV29-1

CDR3: CATSRAGGRGTEAFF
V: TRBV15

CDR3: CVSRFRDLLGYEQYF
V: TRBV28

CDR3: CSGAGLAGVSYEQYF
V: TRBV20-1

CDR3: CASSESGGDQETQYF
V: TRBV2

CDR3: CASSPQIYNSPLHF
V: TRBV18

CDR3: CASSGGTGTGINEQYF
V: TRBV2

CDR3: CASSPSGAMVVNYGYTF
V: TRBV27

CDR3: CSANPTGLAEAFF
V: TRBV20-1

CDR3: CSARTSRRGLVARQNTEAFF
V: TRBV20-1

CDR3: CASSPRAGQGRNEQFF
V: TRBV18

CDR3: CSVTDPGQGAAKNIQYF
V: TRBV29-1

CDR3: CASSPLGGTDNTGELFF
V: TRBV13

CDR3: CASSYGELGRYNEQFF
V: TRBV6-2/TRBV6-3

CDR3: CASSYSALDEQYF
V: TRBV6-6

CDR3: CASRPAGTGVDGYTF
V: TRBV5-1

CDR3: CASSKWTGSHEQYF
V: TRBV5-5

CDR3: CSVESGAYYGYTF
V: TRBV29-1

CDR3: CSARVPGRIPGSYNSPLHF
V: TRBV20-1

CDR3: CASRRTGGWEQYF
V: TRBV27

CDR3: CSARGGTGELFF
V: TRBV20-1

CDR3: CASSTTSARGGDTQYF
V: TRBV9

CDR3: CASSFRNSPLHF
V: TRBV5-8

CDR3: CSVEESRRGGANVLTF
V: TRBV29-1

CDR3: CASSGGGYPTNEKLFF
V: TRBV6-1

CDR3: CASSHGTSGISYEQYF
V: TRBV19

CDR3: CASSLKGTSGRTDTQYF
V: TRBV7-9

CDR3: CASSNYDGSTGELFF
V: TRBV5-5

CDR3: CSAKLAGTSQETQYF
V: TRBV20-1

CDR3: CASSLALGYSYEQYF
V: TRBV7-2

CDR3: CASSQDLGNIQYF
V: TRBV5-1

CDR3: CASISSGTGDEQYF
V: TRBV7-3

CDR3: CASSSQRSFSTDTQYF
V: TRBV28

CDR3: CSARISGRSYEQYF
V: TRBV20-1

CDR3: CASSLTGTGGSYEQYF
V: TRBV27

CDR3: CASSSRRFSSYNEQFF
V: TRBV27

CDR3: CSARYPRTDGEQYF
V: TRBV20-1

CDR3: CASRRTGASNQPQHF
V: TRBV12-3/TRBV12-4

CDR3: CAISPGQGDYEQYF
V: TRBV10-3

CDR3: CATSLRQGSEKLFF
V: TRBV15

CDR3: CASGGQGFYEQYF
V: TRBV6-1

CDR3: CASSLAPGPLYEQYF
V: TRBV7-9

CDR3: CASSSTNEKLFF
V: TRBV28

CDR3: CASSLDMGFREQYF
V: TRBV11-3

CDR3: CASSLALGNEQFF
V: TRBV12-3/TRBV12-4

CDR3: CASRPRVAGSYNEQFF
V: TRBV5-4

CDR3: CASSYRLAGGPDEQFF
V: TRBV27

CDR3: CASSSTRRSYEQYF
V: TRBV19

CDR3: CASSRTGTSDYEQYF
V: TRBV5-1

CDR3: CASSIRTSGNNEQFF
V: TRBV19

CDR3: CASMVSDRVKNIQYF
V: TRBV28

CDR3: CASAGGRGNYEQYF
V: TRBV19

CDR3: CASSDPRQGSYEQYF
V: TRBV25-1

CDR3: CASRGRGSGQPQHF
V: TRBV6-1

CDR3: CASSITRGSGRSGELFF
V: TRBV19